This TCR beta chain was identified during a study of T cell repertoires in cytomegalovirus infection. CDR1 and CDR2 (germline): MNHNS, SASEGT. Trimming shortened V by 2 bases and J by 10 bases, and 17 bases separated the two germline ends. This CDR3 spans 14 amino acids. For this clonotype: The antigen is undetermined.

Study-level findings and limits: The ex vivo response was dominated by HLA-C-restricted CMV-specific TCR beta clonotypes.

One entry per CDR3 protein results from TCRdb running MiXCR on the reads. In the table there are 450,000 to 650,000 distinct CDR3 sequences, more than 25% of which are singletons. The sequenced material came from PBMCs. The genes are TRBV6-1 and TRBJ1-2, with D unresolved. This TCR derives from a human donor in good health (CMV status not recorded). Some clones in this sample may be carry-over from other donors' samples. CDR3 sequence reads: CASSEHGTASLYTF. In DNA, the CDR3 is TGTGCCAGCAGTGAACACGGCACGGCCTCCCTCTACACCTTC.